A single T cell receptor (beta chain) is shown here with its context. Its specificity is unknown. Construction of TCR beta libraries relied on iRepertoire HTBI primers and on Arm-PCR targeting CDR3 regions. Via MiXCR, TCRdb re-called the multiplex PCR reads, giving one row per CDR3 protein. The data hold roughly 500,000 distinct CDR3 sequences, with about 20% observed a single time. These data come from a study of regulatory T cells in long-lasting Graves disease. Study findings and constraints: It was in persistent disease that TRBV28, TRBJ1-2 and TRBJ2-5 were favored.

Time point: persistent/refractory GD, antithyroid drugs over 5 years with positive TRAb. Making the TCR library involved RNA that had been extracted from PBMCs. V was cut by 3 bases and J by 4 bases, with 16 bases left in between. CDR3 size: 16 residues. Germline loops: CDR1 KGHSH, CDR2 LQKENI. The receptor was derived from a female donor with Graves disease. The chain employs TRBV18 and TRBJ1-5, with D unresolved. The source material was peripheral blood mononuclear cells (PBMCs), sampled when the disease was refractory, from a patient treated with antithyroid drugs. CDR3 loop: CASSPPGSVGNQPQHF. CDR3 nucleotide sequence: TGTGCCAGCTCACCGCCCGGCAGCGTGGGAAATCAGCCCCAGCATTTT.